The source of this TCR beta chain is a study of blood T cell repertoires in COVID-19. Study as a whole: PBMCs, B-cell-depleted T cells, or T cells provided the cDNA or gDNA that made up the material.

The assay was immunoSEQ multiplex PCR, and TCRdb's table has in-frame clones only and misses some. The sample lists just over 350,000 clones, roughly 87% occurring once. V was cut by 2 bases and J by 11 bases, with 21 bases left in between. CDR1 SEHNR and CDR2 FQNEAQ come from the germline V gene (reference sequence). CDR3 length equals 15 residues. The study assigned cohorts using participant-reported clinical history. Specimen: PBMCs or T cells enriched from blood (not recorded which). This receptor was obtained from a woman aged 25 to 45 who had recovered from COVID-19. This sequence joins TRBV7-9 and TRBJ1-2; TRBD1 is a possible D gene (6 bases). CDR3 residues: CASSLTLGWDTVYTF. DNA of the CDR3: TGTGCCAGCAGCTTAACGCTCGGATGGGACACCGTGTACACCTTC.